This T cell receptor (beta chain) was sequenced in a study of T cells expressing NK-cell markers. Whole-study context: Sequenced donors, eight in total, included seven who were HCMV-seropositive and one who was seronegative.

The germline V gene encodes CDR1 SGHTA and CDR2 FQGNSA. The CDR3 runs 17 residues. Points from the study as a whole: In several donors, these clonotypes also led the CD3+CD56-NKG2C+ fraction. Expanded NKG2C+ T cell clones were not confirmed as HCMV-specific.

In generating TCR beta cDNA, 5'RACE template switching with UMIs was used. TCRdb reprocessed the 5' RACE reads; each CDR3 protein has one entry and no DNA is given. Recorded here are 300,000 to 450,000 distinct CDR3 sequences; the top ten clones represent roughly 5.5%. For this clonotype: Its antigen is still unknown.

Sequencing was carried out using blood T cells: a sorted CD56 or NKG2C T cell subset, CD4+ or CD8+ T cells, or bulk PBMC T cells (not recorded which). The chain couples TRBV7-2 to TRBJ1-5. The clonotype originates from a man aged 18-75 years in good health. This chain's CDR3 is CASSRQRGAYSNQPQHF.